What follows are 8 T cell receptor beta chains derived from one specimen sequenced in a study of radiation and T cells in renal cell carcinoma. Indicated time point: blood 2 weeks post-SBRT. The treatment denotes: 15 Gy SBRT to primary tumor, nephrectomy 4 weeks later. TCRdb's copy holds only in-frame clones and misses some; the assay was immunoSEQ multiplex PCR. The data hold some 130,000 clones, with more than 80% observed a single time. Sequences were derived from blood, sampled from a patient whose treatment included radiotherapy and nephrectomy. Every receptor here comes from a woman aged 55 to 70 with renal cell carcinoma.

This sequence joins TRBV28 and TRBJ1-2; D unresolved. The CDR3 totals 15 residues. Germline CDR1 is MDHEN and CDR2 is SYDVKM. Trimming took 3 bases from V and 8 from J, leaving 19 bases between them. The CDR3: CASSLRNSRLAGYTF. CDR3 nucleotides: TGTGCCAGCAGTTTGAGAAACTCTCGCCTGGCGGGCTACACCTTC.

The V and J genes are TRBV6-1 and TRBJ1-1; D might be TRBD1 (5 bases). CDR3 size: 13 residues. Germline loops: CDR1 MNHNS, CDR2 SASEGT. V was pared by 6 bases and J by 3 bases, with 11 bases between. CDR3 protein: CASSKVGDTEAFF. CDR3 sequence (DNA): TGTGCCAGCAGCAAGGTGGGGGACACTGAAGCTTTCTTT.

This clone was observed once. This chain uses TRBV6-5 with TRBJ2-1; 10 bases are shared with TRBD2. This CDR3 is 14 amino acids long. With V trimmed by 7 bases and J by 9 bases, 9 bases remained unmatched. Germline-derived CDR1 and CDR2 are MNHEY and SVGAGI. CDR3 nucleotides: TGTGCCAGCACCCCAAGGGCTAGCGGGGGTGAGCAGTTCTTC. Protein sequence: CASTPRASGGEQFF.

The sample holds one count of this clone. The chain has TRBV6-6 and TRBJ2-7; D not resolved. CDR3 size: 13 residues. The V end lost 0 bases, the J end lost 1 base, and 4 bases lay between the germline ends. Germline lookup yields CDR1 MNHNY and CDR2 SVGAGI (reference sequence). CDR3 region: CASSYSSSYEQYF. DNA of the CDR3: TGTGCCAGCAGTTACTCCTCTTCCTACGAGCAGTACTTC.

The chain couples TRBV6-5 to TRBJ1-3; D is possibly TRBD1 (6 bases). The germline CDR1 and CDR2 sequences are MNHEY and SVGAGI. V lost 0 bases and J 4 bases, leaving 13 bases between the germline ends. The CDR3 spans 16 residues. DNA of the CDR3: TGTGCCAGCAGTTACTCAAATAGGGGGGAAGGAAACACCATATATTTT. This encodes CASSYSNRGEGNTIYF.

A few counts support this clone. The V and J genes are TRBV15 and TRBJ2-3, with 8 bases fitting TRBD2. The germline V gene encodes CDR1 LNHNV and CDR2 YYDKDF (reference sequence). This CDR3 is built from 15 residues. V lost 1 base, J lost 5 bases, and 5 bases stayed unmatched. The CDR3 is CATSRVAGILDTQYF. The CDR3 bases are TGTGCCACCAGCAGAGTAGCGGGAATCTTAGATACGCAGTATTTT.

The chain couples TRBV19 to TRBJ2-2, with D perhaps matching TRBD1 (5 bases). Germline V gene data show CDR1 as LNHDA and CDR2 as SQIVND (reference sequence). V was pared by 7 bases and J by 1 base, with 13 bases between. This CDR3 is built from 15 residues. CDR3 DNA: TGTGCCAGTAAGCCATATACAGGGAACACCGGGGAGCTGTTTTTT. It yields the protein CASKPYTGNTGELFF.

The rearrangement uses TRBV4-2 and TRBJ2-1; D remains unclear. V lost 4 bases and J lost 0, with 10 bases in between. CDR1 LGHNA and CDR2 YNFKEQ come from the germline V gene. The CDR3 is 15 residues long. CDR3 bases: TGTGCCAGCAGCCTTCGGAGAAGCTCCTACAATGAGCAGTTCTTC. This encodes CASSLRRSSYNEQFF.